What follows describes a single T cell receptor beta chain. Its target is not known. These data originate in a study of shared clonotypes between healthy human individuals. Study-wide points: Only blood underwent sampling, and tissue repertoires likely differ. The study drew on few donors, limiting represented genetic and exposure-history diversity.

Germline V gene sequence: CDR1 SGHRS, CDR2 YFSETQ. The V end was cut by 0 bases, the J end by 12 bases, with 16 bases between. There are 14 residues in the CDR3. The assay was carried out at the deep level. When replicate PCRs were run on unsorted PBMC, they used approximately 0.3 ug DNA, some 31,000 T cell genomes. The protocol was immunoSEQ multiplex PCR, while the TCRdb copy is restricted to in-frame clones and leaves out a portion. The table includes fewer than 650,000 clones, 76% detected once. Sequenced input: PBMCs. The sequence came from a woman in her thirties or forties in good health. Some clones in this sample may be carry-over from other donors' samples. The chain has TRBV5-1 and TRBJ2-1; D remains ambiguous. In DNA form, the CDR3 reads TGCGCCAGCAGCTTGGAGGCCACGATAGCTAGGCAGTTCTTC. Its protein is CASSLEATIARQFF. Variable domain in full (rest from reference TRBV5-1 and TRBJ2-1): KAGVTQTPRYLIKTRGQQVTLSCSPISGHRSVSWYQQTPGQGLQFLFEYFSETQRNKGNFPGRFSGRQFSNSRSEMNVSTLELGDSALYLCASSLEATIARQFFGPGTRLTVL.